This T cell receptor (beta chain) originates from a study of blood T cell repertoires in COVID-19. At the level of the study: Whether acute or convalescent, the COVID-19 samples came from the United States, Italy and Spain.

There are 13 residues in the CDR3. Trimming cost V 3 bases and J 0 bases, with 6 bases left between them. Data came from immunoSEQ multiplex PCR; TCRdb stores just in-frame clones and leaves some out. The sample gives roughly 250,000 clones, about nine tenths of which show up once; about 6% is in the top ten. The receptor comes from a woman in her twenties or thirties with acute COVID-19. Sequences were obtained from PBMCs or T cells enriched from blood (not recorded which). The chain uses TRBV12-3 or TRBV12-4 and TRBJ2-7, with D perhaps TRBD2 (5 bases). CDR3 coding DNA: TGTGCCAGCAGTTTCGGGGTCTCCTACGAGCAGTACTTC. It codes for CASSFGVSYEQYF.